A single sample is the source of the 21 T cell receptor beta chains below, sequenced in a study of T cell repertoires in cytomegalovirus infection. TCRdb redid the calling of the reads with MiXCR, one entry per CDR3 protein. The sample records 560,000 or so distinct CDR3 sequences, about 15% being singletons. Sequencing was performed on CD8+ T cells from PBMCs. These TCRs come from a human donor in good health (CMV status not recorded). Some clones in this sample may be carry-over from other donors' samples.

The table lists this clonotype with a few counts. The chain has TRBV6-5 and TRBJ2-3; D is unclear. This CDR3 is 11 amino acids long. The germline gives CDR1 MNHEY, CDR2 SVGAGI. The V and J ends lost 2 bases and 8 bases respectively, with 5 bases between them. Here the CDR3 DNA reads TGTGCCAGCAGTTACCGGCTTACGCAGTATTTT. This encodes CASSYRLTQYF.

This clonotype came up many times. This chain uses TRBV27 with TRBJ2-2; 10 nucleotides match TRBD2. The V and J ends lost 2 bases and 4 bases, in that order; junction bases with no gene match: 7. In germline, CDR1 is MNHEY, CDR2 SMNVEV (reference sequence). The CDR3 extends over 17 amino acids. CDR3 amino acids: CASSLNGASGSTGELFF. DNA for the CDR3: TGTGCCAGCAGTTTAAACGGGGCTAGCGGGAGCACCGGGGAGCTGTTTTTT.

Many counts were recorded for this clonotype. DNA for the CDR3: TGTGCCAGCAGTCTCTATGGGACTGAAGCTTTCTTT. It translates to CASSLYGTEAFF. This chain links TRBV11-2 with TRBJ1-1, with no clear D. Germline V gene lookup returns CDR1 SGHAT and CDR2 FQNNGV. Trimming stripped 6 bases from V and 5 bases from J, with 10 bases between. The CDR3 runs 12 residues. Based on the CDR3 plus reference TRBV11-2 and TRBJ1-1, the full variable domain is EAGVAQSPRYKIIEKRQSVAFWCNPISGHATLYWYQQILGQGPKLLIQFQNNGVVDDSQLPKDRFSAERLKGVDSTLKIQPAKLEDSAVYLCASSLYGTEAFFGQGTRLTVV.

This clonotype was detected many times. This chain links TRBV7-8 with TRBJ1-1; the D gene is possibly TRBD1 (6 bases). This CDR3 region has 15 residues. Trimming pared 5 bases from V and 2 bases from J, leaving 15 bases between. Per germline, CDR1 SGHVS and CDR2 FQNEAQ. The CDR3: CASSAWTEGNTEAFF. CDR3 in DNA: TGTGCCAGCAGCGCGTGGACAGAAGGAAACACTGAAGCTTTCTTT.

There are many counts of this clonotype. The V gene is TRBV6-1, the J gene TRBJ1-5, with 7 bases matching TRBD1. This CDR3 contains 16 residues. V was pared by 6 bases and J by 2 bases, with 10 bases of the junction left unmatched. Germline V gene lookup returns CDR1 MNHNS and CDR2 SASEGT. CDR3: CASRTLDRVGNQPQHF. DNA of the CDR3: TGTGCCAGCAGAACTTTAGACAGGGTGGGCAATCAGCCCCAGCATTTT.

This clonotype showed up just a few times. The chain recombines TRBV12-3 or TRBV12-4 with TRBJ1-4; D may be TRBD1 (6 bases). There are 14 residues in the CDR3. V lost 5 bases and J lost 8, with 15 bases in between. This chain's CDR3 is CASSLTGSSEKLFF. DNA of the CDR3: TGTGCCAGCAGTCTTACAGGGTCTTCGGAAAAACTGTTTTTT.

This clonotype was picked up many times. This chain's CDR3 is CASSQGTRKTYEQYF. The CDR3 DNA reads as TGTGCCAGCAGCCAAGGGACTAGAAAAACCTACGAGCAGTACTTC. The chain couples TRBV4-2 to TRBJ2-7; 7 bases are shared with TRBD2. The CDR3 has 15 residues. Unmatched junction bases numbered 5, after V lost 1 base and J lost 2 bases. CDR1 and CDR2 (germline): LGHNA, YNFKEQ.

The chain employs TRBV14 and TRBJ1-3; D unresolved. The CDR3 runs to 17 residues. V lost 4 bases to trimming and J lost 0 bases, with 16 bases between them. Per the germline V gene, CDR1 is SGHDN and CDR2 is FVKESK. The CDR3 bases are TGTGCCAGCAGCCCGAGGGAACATCTTTTCTCTGGAAACACCATATATTTT. Its translation: CASSPREHLFSGNTIYF.

This clonotype was counted many times. The V gene is TRBV11-2, the J gene TRBJ2-7, with a weak D call TRBD1 (7 bases). Germline assignment: CDR1 SGHAT and CDR2 FQNNGV. The CDR3 totals 15 residues. The ends were cut back, 5 bases at V and 4 bases at J, with 18 bases in the middle. The CDR3: CASSIGGRGRYEQYF. CDR3 coding DNA: TGTGCCAGCAGCATCGGGGGCAGGGGGAGGTACGAGCAGTACTTC.

J is TRBJ2-7 and V is TRBV29-1; 7 nucleotides line up with TRBD1. This CDR3 is 14 amino acids long. The J segment lost 7 bases and the V segment lost 4 bases, leaving 13 bases of the junction unmatched. CDR1 and CDR2 from the germline V gene are SQVTM and ANQGSEA. The DNA of the CDR3 is TGCAGCGTTGTTCAAGGGGGCCGTCTCGGGGAGCAGTACTTC. Translated: CSVVQGGRLGEQYF.

This chain uses TRBV28 with TRBJ2-6, with D hard to call. The CDR3 contains 17 residues. V was cut by 2 bases and J by 5 bases, with 16 bases left in between. Germline V gene sequence: CDR1 MDHEN, CDR2 SYDVKM. CDR3 sequence reads: CASSLGIGGVRANVLTF. CDR3 coding DNA: TGTGCCAGCAGTTTAGGCATAGGTGGGGTGAGGGCCAACGTCCTGACTTTC.

This rearrangement joins TRBV7-6 to TRBJ2-1; D is ambiguous. CDR3 size: 13 residues. CDR1 is SGHVS, CDR2 FNYEAQ, per germline. V lost 0 bases and J lost 9, with 9 bases in between. The CDR3 DNA sequence: TGTGCCAGCAGCTTAGCGCAGAGGTGTGAGCAGTTCTTC. This translates into CASSLAQRCEQFF.

This clonotype was detected only a few times. Here the CDR3 DNA reads TGTGCCAGCAGCCAAGATCAGAACAGGGCCACTGAAGCTTTCTTT. Residues: CASSQDQNRATEAFF. The chain is built from TRBV4-2 and TRBJ1-1, with a tentative D call TRBD1 (6 bases). The CDR3 is 15 amino acids. V was trimmed by 0 bases and J by 4 bases, leaving 12 bases between them. CDR1 is LGHNA, CDR2 YNFKEQ, per germline.

This clonotype occurred many times. This sequence joins TRBV10-1 and TRBJ2-1; TRBD2 matches 7 bases. V dropped 3 bases and J dropped 0; count of bases not matched to a gene: 14. CDR1 is WNHNN, CDR2 SYGVQD, per germline (reference sequence). This CDR3 is 19 amino acids long. In DNA form, the CDR3 reads TGCGCCAGCAGTGAAGGACTAGATCATAGCTTTAGCTCCTACAATGAGCAGTTCTTC. It encodes CASSEGLDHSFSSYNEQFF.

J is TRBJ1-3 and V is TRBV5-4; no reliable D call. This CDR3 comprises 13 residues. Trimming left V 7 bases short and J 0 bases short, with 8 bases between. Germline V CDR1 and CDR2: SGHNT, YYREEE (reference sequence). The CDR3 DNA sequence: TGTGCCAGCCTACACGACTCTGGAAACACCATATATTTT. It is translated as CASLHDSGNTIYF.

The sample holds many counts of this clonotype. The chain recombines TRBV3-1 with TRBJ2-1; 12 nucleotides match TRBD1. Losses at the gene ends were 3 bases for V and 7 bases for J; bases not matched to a gene: 16. The V gene's germline CDR1 is LGHDT and CDR2 YNNKEL (reference sequence). This CDR3 is built from 19 residues. CDR3 loop: CASSQPGTGGAIRFNEQFF. DNA of the CDR3: TGTGCCAGCAGCCAGCCCGGGACAGGGGGCGCGATTCGGTTTAATGAGCAGTTCTTC.

In its sample, this clonotype was seen many times. The chain carries TRBV7-9 and TRBJ1-3; D is perhaps TRBD1 (5 bases). Germline loops: CDR1 SEHNR, CDR2 FQNEAQ (reference sequence). Trimming took off 1 base at V and 2 bases at J, with 9 bases between the two ends. This CDR3 contains 15 residues. The CDR3 loop is CASSLEQATGNTIYF. The CDR3 region has the DNA TGTGCCAGCAGCTTAGAACAGGCAACTGGAAACACCATATATTTT.

In this sample, this clonotype turned up many times. V and J are TRBV28 and TRBJ2-3, with D perhaps TRBD2 (5 bases). CDR1 is MDHEN, CDR2 SYDVKM, per germline. Trimming took off 6 bases at V and 2 bases at J, with 15 bases between the two ends. CDR3 size: 15 residues. CDR3 bases: TGTGCCAGCAGGCTATTGAGTCGGGACACAGATACGCAGTATTTT. It translates to CASRLLSRDTDTQYF.

This clonotype was detected only a few times. The chain couples TRBV13 to TRBJ1-1, with D tentatively TRBD1 (5 bases). Between the trimmed V and J ends, which lost 6 bases and 3 bases, there was a span of 11 bases. The germline CDR1 and CDR2 sequences are PRHDT and FYEKMQ (reference sequence). The CDR3 is 13 residues long. The chain's CDR3 is CASSSTVDTEAFF. CDR3 DNA: TGTGCCAGCAGTTCGACAGTGGACACTGAAGCTTTCTTT.

This clonotype was recorded a few times. The V call is TRBV2, the J call TRBJ2-7; 10 nucleotides match TRBD2. The V gene's germline CDR1 is SNHLY and CDR2 FYNNEI. The CDR3 runs 15 residues. After removal of 4 bases from V and 3 bases from J, the junction contained 6 bases not matched to a gene. The CDR3 sequence: CASSGTSGTYYEQYF. DNA of the CDR3: TGTGCCAGCAGTGGAACTAGCGGGACGTACTACGAGCAGTACTTC. Complete variable domain (other parts from reference TRBV2 and TRBJ2-7): EPEVTQTPSHQVTQMGQEVILRCVPISNHLYFYWYRQILGQKVEFLVSFYNNEISEKSEIFDDQFSVERPDGSNFTLKIRSTKLEDSAMYFCASSGTSGTYYEQYFGPGTRLTVT.

Ten or more counts support this clonotype. This rearrangement joins TRBV6-2 or TRBV6-3 to TRBJ2-7; possibly TRBD1 for D (7 bases). In germline, CDR1 is MNHEY, CDR2 SVGEGT. The CDR3 is 15 residues long. The V end lost 6 bases, the J end lost 3 bases, and 18 bases lay between the germline ends. DNA for the CDR3: TGTGCCAGCAGGGCCAACAGGGGAGGTAGCTACGAGCAGTACTTC. As protein: CASRANRGGSYEQYF.